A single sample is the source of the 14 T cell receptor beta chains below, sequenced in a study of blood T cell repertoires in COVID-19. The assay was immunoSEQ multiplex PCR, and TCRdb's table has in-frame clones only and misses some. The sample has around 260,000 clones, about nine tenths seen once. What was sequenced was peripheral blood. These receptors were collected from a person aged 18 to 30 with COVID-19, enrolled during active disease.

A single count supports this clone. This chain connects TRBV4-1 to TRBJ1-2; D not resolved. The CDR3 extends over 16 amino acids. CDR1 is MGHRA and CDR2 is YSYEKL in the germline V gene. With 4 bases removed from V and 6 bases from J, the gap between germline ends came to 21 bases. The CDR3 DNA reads TGCGCCAGCAGCCCAAGCAAAGTGAGGCATTCTAATGGCTACACCTTC. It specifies CASSPSKVRHSNGYTF.

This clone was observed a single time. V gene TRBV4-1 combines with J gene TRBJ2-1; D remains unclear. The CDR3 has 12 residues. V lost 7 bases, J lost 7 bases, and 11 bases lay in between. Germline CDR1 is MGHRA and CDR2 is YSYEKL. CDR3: CASMSIANEQFF. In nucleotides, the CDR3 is TGCGCCAGCATGTCCATTGCGAATGAGCAGTTCTTC.

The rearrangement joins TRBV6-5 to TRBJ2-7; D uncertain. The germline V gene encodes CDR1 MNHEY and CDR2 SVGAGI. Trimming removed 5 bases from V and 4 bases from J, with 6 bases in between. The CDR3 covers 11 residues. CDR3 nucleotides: TGTGCCAGCAGTCAAAAATACGAGCAGTACTTC. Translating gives CASSQKYEQYF.

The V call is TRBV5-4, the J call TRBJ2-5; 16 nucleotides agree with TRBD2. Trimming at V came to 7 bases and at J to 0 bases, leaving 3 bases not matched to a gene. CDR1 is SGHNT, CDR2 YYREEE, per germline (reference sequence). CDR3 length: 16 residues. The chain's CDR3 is CASGTSGRANQETQYF. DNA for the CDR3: TGTGCCAGCGGGACTAGCGGGAGGGCGAACCAAGAGACCCAGTACTTC.

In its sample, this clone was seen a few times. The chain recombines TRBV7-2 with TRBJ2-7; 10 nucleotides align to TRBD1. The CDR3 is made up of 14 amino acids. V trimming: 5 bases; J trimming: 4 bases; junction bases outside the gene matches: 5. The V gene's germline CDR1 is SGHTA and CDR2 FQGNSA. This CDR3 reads CASSGRDRGYEQYF. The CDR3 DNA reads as TGTGCCAGCAGCGGCAGGGACAGGGGTTACGAGCAGTACTTC.

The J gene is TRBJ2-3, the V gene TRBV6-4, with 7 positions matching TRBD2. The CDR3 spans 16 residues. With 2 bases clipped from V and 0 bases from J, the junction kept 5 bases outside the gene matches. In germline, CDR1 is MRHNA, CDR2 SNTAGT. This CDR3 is CASSDQAGSSTDTQYF. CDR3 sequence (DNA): TGTGCCAGCAGTGACCAAGCGGGATCTAGCACAGATACGCAGTATTTT.

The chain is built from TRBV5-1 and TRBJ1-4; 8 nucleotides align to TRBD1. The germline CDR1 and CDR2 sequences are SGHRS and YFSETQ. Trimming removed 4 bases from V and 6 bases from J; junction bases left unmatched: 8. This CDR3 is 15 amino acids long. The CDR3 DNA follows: TGCGCCAGCAGCCCGGGGGACAGGCAGGATGAAAAACTGTTTTTT. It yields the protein CASSPGDRQDEKLFF.

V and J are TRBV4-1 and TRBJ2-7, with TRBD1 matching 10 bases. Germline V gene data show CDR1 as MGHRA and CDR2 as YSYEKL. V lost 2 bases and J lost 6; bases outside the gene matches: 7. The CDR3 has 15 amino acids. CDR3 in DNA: TGCGCCAGCAGCCAATCGGACAGGGGGGCTTCCGAGCAGTACTTC. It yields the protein CASSQSDRGASEQYF.

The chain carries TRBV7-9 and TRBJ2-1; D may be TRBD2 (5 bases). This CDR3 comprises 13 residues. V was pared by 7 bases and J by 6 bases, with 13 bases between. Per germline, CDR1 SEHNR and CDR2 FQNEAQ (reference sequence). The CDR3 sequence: CASIRRVGNEQFF. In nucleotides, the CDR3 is TGTGCCAGCATCAGGCGGGTCGGCAATGAGCAGTTCTTC.

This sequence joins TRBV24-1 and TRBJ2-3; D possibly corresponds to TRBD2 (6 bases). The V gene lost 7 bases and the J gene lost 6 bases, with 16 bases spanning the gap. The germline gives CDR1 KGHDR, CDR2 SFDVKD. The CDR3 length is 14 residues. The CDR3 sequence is CATRSGGSTDTQYF. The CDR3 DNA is TGTGCCACCAGGTCAGGAGGGAGTACGGATACGCAGTATTTT.

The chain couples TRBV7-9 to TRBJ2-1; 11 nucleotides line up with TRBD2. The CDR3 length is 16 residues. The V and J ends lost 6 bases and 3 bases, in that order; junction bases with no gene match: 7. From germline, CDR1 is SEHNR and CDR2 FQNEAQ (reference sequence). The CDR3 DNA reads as TGTGCCAGCAGGGAATCCGGGACTAGCGGCTACAATGAGCAGTTCTTC. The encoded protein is CASRESGTSGYNEQFF.

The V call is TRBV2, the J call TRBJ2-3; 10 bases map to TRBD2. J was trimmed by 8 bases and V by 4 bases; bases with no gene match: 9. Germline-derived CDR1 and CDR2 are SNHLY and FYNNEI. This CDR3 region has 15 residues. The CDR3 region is CASSVRLAGVGTQYF. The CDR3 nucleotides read TGTGCCAGCAGTGTCCGTCTAGCGGGAGTAGGTACGCAGTATTTT.

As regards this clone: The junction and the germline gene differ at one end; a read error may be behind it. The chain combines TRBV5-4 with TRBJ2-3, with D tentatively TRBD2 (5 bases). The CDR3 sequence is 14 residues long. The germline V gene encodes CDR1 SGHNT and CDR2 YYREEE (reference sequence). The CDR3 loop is CAGSIAAGADTQYF. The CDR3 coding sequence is TGTGCCGGCAGCATAGCAGCCGGGGCAGATACGCAGTATTTT.

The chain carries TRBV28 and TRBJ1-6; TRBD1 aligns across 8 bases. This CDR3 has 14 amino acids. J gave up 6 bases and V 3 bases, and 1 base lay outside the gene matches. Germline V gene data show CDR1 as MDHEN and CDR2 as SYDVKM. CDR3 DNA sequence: TGTGCCAGCAGTTTTGACAGGGGTAATTCACCCCTCCACTTT. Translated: CASSFDRGNSPLHF.